These 4 T cell receptor beta chains originate from one sample sequenced in a study of T cells in women clearing cervical HPV infection (dated by TCRdb to between 2017 and 2018). The method was the immunoSEQ multiplex PCR assay. TCRdb stores this immuneACCESS table with in-frame sequences only. Part of the clones is absent; in the studies checked, under half of the shortfall reflects unresolved V genes, and no reason is known for the rest. For this sample, the table gives tens of thousands of clones. The ten largest account for 1.4% of the sample. Sequencing input: blood buffy coat. The receptor source for this set is a woman aged 18 to 75 with a cervical HPV16 infection that either progressed to CIN3+ or cleared (not recorded which).

In regard to this clone: The read ends 3 residues before the CDR3 terminus; that terminus is restored from the germline J gene. This rearrangement joins TRBV20-1 to TRBJ2-5, with D possibly being TRBD1 (5 bases). The CDR3 loop spans 14 amino acids. Trimming left V 1 base short and J 4 bases short, with 13 bases between. Germline V gene lookup returns CDR1 DFQATT and CDR2 SNEGSKA (reference sequence). CDR3 sequence: CSARVGVGVETQYF. Incomplete CDR3 DNA: TGCAGTGCTAGAGTTGGGGTAGGGGTAGAGACC.

Concerning this clone itself: The missing CDR3 end, 3 residues past where the read stops, is filled in from the germline J gene. The rearrangement uses TRBV30 and TRBJ2-3; 14 positions agree with TRBD2. V trimming: 5 bases; J trimming: 4 bases; junction bases outside the gene matches: 2. From germline, CDR1 is GTSNPN and CDR2 SVGIG (reference sequence). The CDR3 runs to 14 residues. CDR3 DNA (partial): TGTGCCTGGGGACTAGCGGGGGGCTCAGATACG. Its translation is CAWGLAGGSDT. Given in full, the CDR3 is CAWGLAGGSDTQYF.

CDR3 bases read: TGTGCCAGCAGCTTAGCTAGCGGGAGTTTTCATGAG. Protein: CASSLASGSFHE. The full CDR3 reads CASSLASGSFHEQFF. The rearrangement joins TRBV11-3 to TRBJ2-1; 10 positions agree with TRBD2. The CDR3 end lies 3 residues beyond the end of the read and is filled in from the germline J gene. Germline V gene data show CDR1 as SGHNT and CDR2 as YENEEA. The CDR3 is 15 amino acids. V lost 1 base and J lost 8; bases outside the gene matches: 5.

As regards this clone: From the germline J gene comes the end of the CDR3, since the read stops 3 residues before it. V gene TRBV5-1 combines with J gene TRBJ2-1; D is undetermined. Germline-derived CDR1 and CDR2 are SGHRS and YFSETQ. The CDR3 contains 12 residues. V dropped 4 bases and J dropped 7 bases, with 9 bases sitting between them. Partial CDR3 DNA: TGCGCCAGCAGCCAATCCGGTAATGAG. As protein: CASSQSGNE. The whole CDR3 protein reads CASSQSGNEQFF.